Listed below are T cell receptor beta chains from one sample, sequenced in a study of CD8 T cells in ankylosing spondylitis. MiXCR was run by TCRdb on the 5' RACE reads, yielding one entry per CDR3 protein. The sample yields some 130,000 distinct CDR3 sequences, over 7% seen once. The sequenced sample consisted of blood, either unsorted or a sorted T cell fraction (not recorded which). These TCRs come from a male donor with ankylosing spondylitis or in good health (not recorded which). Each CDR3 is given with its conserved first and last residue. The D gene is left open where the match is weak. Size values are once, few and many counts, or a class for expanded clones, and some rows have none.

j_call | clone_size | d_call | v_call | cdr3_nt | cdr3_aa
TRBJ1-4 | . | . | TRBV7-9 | TGTGCCAGCATCCTGGGGGGAGCTAATGAAAAACTGTTTTTT | CASILGGANEKLFF
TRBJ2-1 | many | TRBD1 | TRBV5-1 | TGCGCCAGCAGCTTGAAAGGTTTTGGGACAGTAGTCAATGAGCAGTTCTTC | CASSLKGFGTVVNEQFF
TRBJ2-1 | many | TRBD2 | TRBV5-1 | TGCGCCAGCAGCTTGGCATCGACTAGCCCTTACAATGAGCAGTTCTTC | CASSLASTSPYNEQFF
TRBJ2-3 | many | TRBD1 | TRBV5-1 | TGCGCCAGCAGCCCATCGCGGCAGGGGGCCACAGATACGCAGTATTTT | CASSPSRQGATDTQYF
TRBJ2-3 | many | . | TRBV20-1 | TGCAGTGCTGGGGTGGGCGTTCGCACAGATACGCAGTATTTT | CSAGVGVRTDTQYF
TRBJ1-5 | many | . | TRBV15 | TGTGCCACCAGCAGAGATGGGGGAAGTAATCAGCCCCAGCATTTT | CATSRDGGSNQPQHF
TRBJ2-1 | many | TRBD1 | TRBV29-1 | TGCAGCGTTGAACCGGGACAGGGGGTTAGTGAGCAGTTCTTC | CSVEPGQGVSEQFF
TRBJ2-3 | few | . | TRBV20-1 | TGCAGTGCTAGAGTTGCACTCTTCACAGATACGCAGTATTTT | CSARVALFTDTQYF
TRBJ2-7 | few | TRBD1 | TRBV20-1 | TGCAGTGCCCGGGGACAGGGGGCCCCCAACTCCTACGAGCAGTACTTC | CSARGQGAPNSYEQYF
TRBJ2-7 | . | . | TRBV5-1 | TGCGCCAGCAGCTTGGGCACCCACGAGCAGTACTTC | CASSLGTHEQYF
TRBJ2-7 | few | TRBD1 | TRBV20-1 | TGCAGTGCTAGATCCCCGGGACAGGCCTACGAGCAGTACTTC | CSARSPGQAYEQYF
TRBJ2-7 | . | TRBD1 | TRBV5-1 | TGCGCCAGCAGCCTACGGACAGGGGGCTACGAGCAGTACTTC | CASSLRTGGYEQYF
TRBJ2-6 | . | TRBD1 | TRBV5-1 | TGCGCCAGCAGCTTGTGGGGGACAGGACCTTTCTCTGGGGCCAACGTCCTGACTTTC | CASSLWGTGPFSGANVLTF
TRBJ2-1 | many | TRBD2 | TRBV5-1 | TGCGCCAGCAGCTTGAGTAGCGGGAGGGCCGATGAGCAGTTCTTC | CASSLSSGRADEQFF
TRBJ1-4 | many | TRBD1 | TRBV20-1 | TGCAGTGCTAGAGATCCGACAGGGTTTAATGAAAAACTGTTTTTT | CSARDPTGFNEKLFF
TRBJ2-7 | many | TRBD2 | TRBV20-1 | TGCAGTGCTAAGGCTAGCGGGCGCTACGAGCAGTACTTC | CSAKASGRYEQYF
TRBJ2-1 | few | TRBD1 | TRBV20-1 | TGCAGTGCTTACCTGGACAGGGGAGCCCCCTCGTTCTTC | CSAYLDRGAPSFF
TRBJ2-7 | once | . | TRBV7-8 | TGTGCCAGCAGCCCTCTTGCCTCCGTTCGAGTTCACGCCTCCGGGGGCGTGCAGTACTTC | CASSPLASVRVHASGGVQYF
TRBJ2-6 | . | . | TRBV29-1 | TGCAGCGTTATCCAGCACGCTGGGGCCAACGTCCTGACTTTC | CSVIQHAGANVLTF
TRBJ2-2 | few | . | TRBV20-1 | TGCAGTGTCCAGAGTCAGGGGAGAAGCACCGGGGAGCTGTTTTTT | CSVQSQGRSTGELFF
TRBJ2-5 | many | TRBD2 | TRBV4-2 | TGTGCCAGCAGTCCAGAGATAGCGGGAGCCCTCTCGAGTGGTTTGGAGACCCAGTACTTC | CASSPEIAGALSSGLETQYF
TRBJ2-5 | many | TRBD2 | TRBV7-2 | TGTGCCAGCAGCAAGACTAGCGTGTGGGAGACCCAGTACTTC | CASSKTSVWETQYF
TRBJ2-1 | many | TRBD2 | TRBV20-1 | TGCAGTGCTAGACGGGCTAGCGGGACCATATCCTACAATGAGCAGTTCTTC | CSARRASGTISYNEQFF
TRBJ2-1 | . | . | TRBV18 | TGTGCCAGCTCACCTCGTGACTGGCACAATGAGCAGTTCTTC | CASSPRDWHNEQFF
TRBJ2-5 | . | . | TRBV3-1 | TGTGCCAGCAGCCAAGATGGACGGAGCTTATCGGAGACCCAGTACTTC | CASSQDGRSLSETQYF
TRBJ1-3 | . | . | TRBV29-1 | TGCAGCGTTGCAATCGACTCTGGAAACACCATATATTTT | CSVAIDSGNTIYF
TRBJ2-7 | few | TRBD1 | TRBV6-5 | TGTGCCAGCAGTTCCGGGACAGGGGACCACGAGCAGTACTTC | CASSSGTGDHEQYF
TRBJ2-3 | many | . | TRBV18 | TGTGCCAGCTCACCATCAACACCCACTAGTGGTACGCAGTATTTT | CASSPSTPTSGTQYF
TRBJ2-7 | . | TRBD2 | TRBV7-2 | TGTGCCAGCAGCCCGCGACTAGCCCCCTACGAGCAGTACTTC | CASSPRLAPYEQYF
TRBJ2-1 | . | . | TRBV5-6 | TGTGCCAGCAGCTTGAGGATCGGGGTCGACTCCTACAATGAGCAGTTCTTC | CASSLRIGVDSYNEQFF
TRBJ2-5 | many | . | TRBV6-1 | TGTGCCAGCAGTGAAAACCCGTCACTAGATTTTGCGGAGACCCAGTACTTC | CASSENPSLDFAETQYF
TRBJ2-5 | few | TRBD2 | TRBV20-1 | TGCAGTGCCGGGGGGGCAGGGAGGACCCAGTACTTC | CSAGGAGRTQYF
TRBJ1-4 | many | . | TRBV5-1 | TGCGCCAGCAGCTGGGATGGCGGGGCGAACGGTGAAAAACTGTTTTTT | CASSWDGGANGEKLFF
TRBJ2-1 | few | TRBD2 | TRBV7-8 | TGTGCCAGCAGCGCGGGGGTTCGCGGAGCGATGAACTCCTACAATGAGCAGTTCTTC | CASSAGVRGAMNSYNEQFF
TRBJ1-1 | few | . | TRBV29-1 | TGCAGCGTTTTGACCGGCGAGAACACTGAAGCTTTCTTT | CSVLTGENTEAFF
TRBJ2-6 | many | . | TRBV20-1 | TGCAGTGCCGTGAACTCTGGTGCCAACGTCCTGACTTTC | CSAVNSGANVLTF
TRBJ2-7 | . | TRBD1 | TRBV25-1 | TGTGCCAGCAGTTCGGACAGGGTTTATGGAGGGCAGTACTTC | CASSSDRVYGGQYF
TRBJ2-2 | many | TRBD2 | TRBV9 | TGTGCCAGCAGCGTATGGACTAGCGGGAGCACCGGGGAGCTGTTTTTT | CASSVWTSGSTGELFF
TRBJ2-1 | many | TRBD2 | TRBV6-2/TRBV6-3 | TGTGCACCCGGGAGACTAGCGCGTTGTGAGCAGTTCTTC | CAPGRLARCEQFF
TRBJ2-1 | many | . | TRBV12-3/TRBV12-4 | TGTGCCAGCAGCTTAATGACTGAAAATGAGCAGTTCTTC | CASSLMTENEQFF
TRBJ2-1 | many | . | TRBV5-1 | TGCGCCAGCAGCTTGATATCCCGGGTCGGGGATGAGCAGTTCTTC | CASSLISRVGDEQFF
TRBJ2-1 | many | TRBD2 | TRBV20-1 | TGCAGTGCTGACAGCGGGAGGTCTGGCAATGAGCAGTTCTTC | CSADSGRSGNEQFF
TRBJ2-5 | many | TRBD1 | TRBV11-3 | TGTGCCAGCAGCCCGGGGACAGGGCCAGAGACCCAGTACTTC | CASSPGTGPETQYF
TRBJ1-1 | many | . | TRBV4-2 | TGTGCCAGCAGCTGGAGGGGAACTGAAGCTTTCTTT | CASSWRGTEAFF
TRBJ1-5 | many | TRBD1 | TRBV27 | TGTGCCAGCAGTTTAGGGACAGGGGGCGATCAGCCCCAGCATTTT | CASSLGTGGDQPQHF
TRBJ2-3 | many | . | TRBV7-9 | TGTGCCAGCAGCTTCAGGGCGAGCACAGATACGCAGTATTTT | CASSFRASTDTQYF
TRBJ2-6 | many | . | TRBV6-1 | TGTGCCAGCAGCCCAACAGGAGTGTCTGGGGCCAACGTCCTGACTTTC | CASSPTGVSGANVLTF
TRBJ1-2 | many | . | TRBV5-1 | TGCGCCAGCAGCTTGGAACAAGCGGCAGTCGAATACACCTTC | CASSLEQAAVEYTF
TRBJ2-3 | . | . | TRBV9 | TGTGCCAGCAGCGTAGTGGGCGGGAGCACAGATACGCAGTATTTT | CASSVVGGSTDTQYF
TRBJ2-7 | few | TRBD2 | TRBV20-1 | TGCAGTGCTCCTAGGACTAGCGTTAGCTCCTACGAGCAGTACTTC | CSAPRTSVSSYEQYF
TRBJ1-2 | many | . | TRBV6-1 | TGTGCCAGCAGAACCAGTTCGGCCTATGGCTACACCTTC | CASRTSSAYGYTF
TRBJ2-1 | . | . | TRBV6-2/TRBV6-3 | TGTGCCAGCAGGGGAGCGGGCTCCTACAATGAGCAGTTCTTC | CASRGAGSYNEQFF
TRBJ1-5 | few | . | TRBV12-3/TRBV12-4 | TGTGCCAGCAGTAGACAGCAACATAGCAATCAGCCCCAGCATTTT | CASSRQQHSNQPQHF
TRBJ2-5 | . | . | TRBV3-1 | TGTGCCAGCAGGAGCTGGACAGCTTTCGGAGAGACCCAGTACTTC | CASRSWTAFGETQYF
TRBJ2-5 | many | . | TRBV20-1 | TGCAGTGCTATTGGACGGTGGCCCCAAGAGACCCAGTACTTC | CSAIGRWPQETQYF